Shown below are 10 T cell receptor beta chains from a single sample sequenced in a study of vaccination effects on CD4 cells after COVID-19. Their antigens remain unidentified. Sequencing used immunoSEQ multiplex PCR; TCRdb keeps in-frame clones, though not all of them. The top ten clones hold about 4.7% of a sample with under 80,000 clones, around 72% of them seen once. The ViraFEST assay expanded antigen-specific CD4+ T cells with viral peptide pools before sequencing. Following 10 days of culture, CD4+ T cells were isolated. PCR confirmed that the person was infected with SARS-CoV-2 between March and December 2020. Sequencing was performed on CD4+ T cells from PBMCs cultured with HIV peptides, taken before COVID-19 vaccination. Noted subset: HIV-1 Nef peptide pool negative control/reference culture. These receptors were collected from a human donor who had a prior SARS-CoV-2 infection.

CDR3 nucleotides: TGTGCCAGCAGCCAAGACGCAGTTAGTAGGCAGTTGTCTGGAAACACCATATATTTT. This codes for CASSQDAVSRQLSGNTIYF. The V gene is TRBV3-1 (or the pseudogene TRBV3-2), the J gene TRBJ1-3; D uncertain. V was cut by 0 bases and J by 1 base, with 19 bases left in between. The germline V gene encodes CDR1 LGHDT and CDR2 YNNKEL (reference sequence). There are 19 residues in the CDR3.

In its sample, this clone was seen once. This chain connects TRBV5-4 to TRBJ2-5, with a tentative D call TRBD1 (6 bases). Trimming removed 4 bases from V and 5 bases from J, with 15 bases in between. Germline V CDR1 and CDR2: SGHNT, YYREEE (reference sequence). This CDR3 is built from 14 residues. CDR3 sequence: CASSPQGLLETQYF. The CDR3 bases are TGTGCCAGCAGCCCACAGGGCTTGTTGGAGACCCAGTACTTC.

This chain links TRBV5-4 with TRBJ2-4; no clear D. The CDR3 runs 11 residues. Germline assignment: CDR1 SGHNT and CDR2 YYREEE (reference sequence). V shed 0 bases and J shed 5 bases, with 0 bases lying between them. CDR3 nucleotides: TGTGCCAGCAGCTTGGAAAACATTCAGTACTTC. This gives the protein CASSLENIQYF.

Only a few counts were recorded for this clone. The J gene is TRBJ1-5, the V gene TRBV2; D may be TRBD1 (5 bases). CDR1 and CDR2 from the germline V gene are SNHLY and FYNNEI. This CDR3 spans 14 amino acids. V shed 5 bases and J shed 5 bases, with 13 bases lying between them. Written as DNA, the CDR3 is TGTGCCAGCAGTTGGGGGAGCAGGGATCAGCCCCAGCATTTT. Encoded protein: CASSWGSRDQPQHF.

CDR3: CASHRGATNEKLFF. The CDR3 nucleotides read TGTGCCAGTCATCGGGGGGCGACTAATGAAAAACTGTTTTTT. V usage is TRBV5-8 and J usage is TRBJ1-4; D might be TRBD1 (6 bases). Trimming cost V 8 bases and J 2 bases, with 13 bases left between them. Germline values: CDR1 SGHTS, CDR2 YDEGEE. This CDR3 comprises 14 residues.

The V and J genes are TRBV7-2 and TRBJ2-3; perhaps TRBD1 as D (5 bases). This CDR3 has 13 residues. The V end lost 6 bases, the J end lost 8 bases, and 15 bases lay between the germline ends. Germline V gene data show CDR1 as SGHTA and CDR2 as FQGNSA. CDR3 sequence (DNA): TGTGCCAGCAGTTCCACCAGGGAAGGTACGCAGTATTTT. It codes for CASSSTREGTQYF.

This chain connects TRBV5-4 to TRBJ2-5; perhaps TRBD1 as D (6 bases). The CDR3 is 14 amino acids. Germline CDR1 reads SGHNT; CDR2 reads YYREEE (reference sequence). V gave up 7 bases and J gave up 5 bases, with 18 bases separating them. CDR3 DNA sequence: TGTGCCAGCGGATCCGGGACAAGTGGTGAGACCCAGTACTTC. Protein sequence: CASGSGTSGETQYF.

This clone was seen just once. The gene calls are TRBV30 and TRBJ2-7; possible D gene TRBD1, 6 bases. CDR1 and CDR2 from the germline V gene are GTSNPN and SVGIG (reference sequence). V lost 0 bases and J lost 4, with 19 bases in between. The length of the CDR3 is 16 residues. The CDR3 sequence is CAWSVGVQGANYEQYF. In nucleotides, the CDR3 is TGTGCCTGGAGTGTTGGAGTACAGGGCGCTAATTACGAGCAGTACTTC.

The CDR3 DNA sequence: TGTGCCAGCAGCGTAGGACAGGGCGCCGAGCAGTACTTC. Residues: CASSVGQGAEQYF. This chain joins TRBV7-3 and TRBJ2-7; 8 bases match TRBD1. V lost 5 bases and J lost 6; bases outside the gene matches: 6. This CDR3 spans 13 amino acids. The germline V gene encodes CDR1 SGHTA and CDR2 FQGTGA.

V is TRBV18 and J is TRBJ2-7; the D call may be TRBD1 or TRBD2 (5 bases each). Trimming took off 0 bases at V and 0 bases at J, with 9 bases between the two ends. The CDR3 covers 15 residues. CDR1 KGHSH and CDR2 LQKENI come from the germline V gene. CDR3 in amino acids: CASSPPGVLSYEQYF. CDR3 nucleotide sequence: TGTGCCAGCTCACCACCGGGGGTTCTCTCCTACGAGCAGTACTTC.